This T cell receptor (beta chain) was sequenced for a study of radiotherapy plus CTLA-4 blockade in lung cancer. Trimming at V came to 7 bases and at J to 2 bases, leaving 4 bases not matched to a gene. The CDR3 length is 15 residues. CDR1 and CDR2 from the germline V gene are MNHEY and SMNVEV (reference sequence). Sequencing was performed with immunoSEQ multiplex PCR; in TCRdb, only in-frame clones are kept and a portion is missing. The sample has 55,000 to 65,000 clones, 70% to 80% seen once; the top ten hold around 4%. A note on this clone: Its target is not known.

Regarding the study as a whole: Blood TCR clones of tumor origin expanded after radiotherapy plus ipilimumab.

The chain has TRBV27 and TRBJ2-1; TRBD2 matches 11 bases. This clonotype originated in a human donor with non-small cell lung cancer who had a partial response to radiotherapy plus ipilimumab. The sample consisted of peripheral blood, taken from a patient treated with radiotherapy plus ipilimumab. This chain's CDR3 is CASTLAGGTYNEQFF. CDR3 DNA: TGTGCCAGCACTCTAGCGGGGGGTACCTACAATGAGCAGTTCTTC.